This T cell receptor (beta chain) was observed in a study of blood T cell repertoires in COVID-19. Turning to the study itself: From the United States, Italy and Spain came samples of acute and convalescent COVID-19. T cells, B-cell-depleted T cells, or PBMCs supplied cDNA or gDNA.

The authors' processing: For nucleated cells, counts were estimated from reference gene primer amplification. Some clones are missing from TCRdb's copy, which holds only in-frame ones; the method was immunoSEQ multiplex PCR. V, J and clone size are taken as reported in that table, and D and trimming were inferred from the DNA itself. The repertoire has over 120,000 clones, 76% of them found once; the top ten carry under 6%. The CDR3 totals 15 residues. J was trimmed by 2 bases and V by 4 bases; bases with no gene match: 4. Germline CDR1 reads LGHNA; CDR2 reads YSLEER. The sample consisted of peripheral blood. The sequence came from a woman aged 80 or over with active or convalescent COVID-19. The chain links TRBV4-3 to TRBJ2-5; 10 bases line up with TRBD2. The CDR3 sequence: CASSLSGGTQETQYF. CDR3 coding DNA: TGCGCCAGCAGCCTTAGCGGGGGGACTCAAGAGACCCAGTACTTC.